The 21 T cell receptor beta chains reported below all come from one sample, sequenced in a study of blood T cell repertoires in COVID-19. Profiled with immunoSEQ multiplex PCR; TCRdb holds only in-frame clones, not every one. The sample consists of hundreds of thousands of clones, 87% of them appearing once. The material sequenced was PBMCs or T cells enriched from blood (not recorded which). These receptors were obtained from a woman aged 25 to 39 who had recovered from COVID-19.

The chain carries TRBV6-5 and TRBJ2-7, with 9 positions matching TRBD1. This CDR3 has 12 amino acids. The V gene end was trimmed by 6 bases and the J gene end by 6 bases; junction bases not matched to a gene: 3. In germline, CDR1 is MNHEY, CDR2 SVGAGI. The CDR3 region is CASRGQGSEQYF. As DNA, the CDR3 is TGTGCCAGCAGGGGACAGGGATCCGAGCAGTACTTC.

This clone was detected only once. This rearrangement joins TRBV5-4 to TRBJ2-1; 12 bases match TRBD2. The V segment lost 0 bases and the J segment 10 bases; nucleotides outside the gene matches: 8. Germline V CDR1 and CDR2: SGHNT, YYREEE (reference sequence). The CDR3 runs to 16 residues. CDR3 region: CASSLGASGGAREQFF. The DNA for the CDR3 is TGTGCCAGCAGCTTGGGGGCTAGCGGGGGGGCCAGGGAGCAGTTCTTC.

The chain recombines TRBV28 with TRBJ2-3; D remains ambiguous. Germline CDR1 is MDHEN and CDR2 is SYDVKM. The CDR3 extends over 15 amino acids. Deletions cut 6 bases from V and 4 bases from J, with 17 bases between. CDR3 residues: CASSPPQESADTQYF. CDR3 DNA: TGTGCCAGCAGCCCCCCCCAGGAATCGGCAGATACGCAGTATTTT.

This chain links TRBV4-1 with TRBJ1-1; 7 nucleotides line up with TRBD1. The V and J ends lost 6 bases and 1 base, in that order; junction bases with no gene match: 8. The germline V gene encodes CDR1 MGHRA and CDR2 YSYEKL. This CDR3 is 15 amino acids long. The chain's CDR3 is CASSRLDRENTEAFF. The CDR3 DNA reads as TGCGCCAGCAGTCGCCTTGACAGGGAGAACACTGAAGCTTTCTTT.

For the CDR3, the DNA is TGTGCCAGCAGCCCGTCCAGGGTTTCCGAGCAGTACTTC. Amino acids: CASSPSRVSEQYF. The rearrangement joins TRBV11-3 to TRBJ2-7; weak D call: TRBD1 (5 bases). V was cut by 5 bases and J by 6 bases, with 14 bases left in between. This CDR3 has 13 residues. The germline V gene encodes CDR1 SGHNT and CDR2 YENEEA.

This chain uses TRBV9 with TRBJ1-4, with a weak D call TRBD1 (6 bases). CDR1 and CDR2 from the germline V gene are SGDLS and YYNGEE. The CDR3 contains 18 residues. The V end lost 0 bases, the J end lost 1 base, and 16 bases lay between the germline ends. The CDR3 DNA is TGTGCCAGCAGCGTAGGGGGAGGGGGAATTGGAACTAATGAAAAACTGTTTTTT. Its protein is CASSVGGGGIGTNEKLFF.

Here the CDR3 DNA reads TGCAGCGTTGGTTCAGGGGCCGGAACTGAAGCTTTCTTT. Translation gives CSVGSGAGTEAFF. V usage is TRBV29-1 and J usage is TRBJ1-1; tentative D call: TRBD1 (6 bases). Looked up from germline, CDR1 is SQVTM and CDR2 is ANQGSEA. Trimming left V 4 bases short and J 5 bases short, with 14 bases between. The CDR3 is made up of 13 amino acids.

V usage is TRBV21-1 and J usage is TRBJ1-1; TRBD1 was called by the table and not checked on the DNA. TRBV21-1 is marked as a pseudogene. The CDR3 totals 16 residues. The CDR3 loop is CASSNTPGQMNTEAFF. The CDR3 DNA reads TGTGCCAGCAGCAATACCCCCGGACAGATGAACACTGAAGCTTTCTTT.

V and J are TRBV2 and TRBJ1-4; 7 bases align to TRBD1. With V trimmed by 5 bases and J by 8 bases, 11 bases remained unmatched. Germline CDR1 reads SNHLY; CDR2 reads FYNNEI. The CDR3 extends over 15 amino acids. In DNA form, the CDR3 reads TGTGCCAGCAGTAAAACTACAGGGGTAGAGGAAAAACTGTTTTTT. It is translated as CASSKTTGVEEKLFF.

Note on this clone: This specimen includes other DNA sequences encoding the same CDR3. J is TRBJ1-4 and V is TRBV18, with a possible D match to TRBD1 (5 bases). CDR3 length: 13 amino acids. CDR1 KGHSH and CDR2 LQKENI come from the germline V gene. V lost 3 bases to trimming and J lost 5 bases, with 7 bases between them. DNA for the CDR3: TGTGCCAGCTCACCGGGGCAAAATGAAAAACTGTTTTTT. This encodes CASSPGQNEKLFF.

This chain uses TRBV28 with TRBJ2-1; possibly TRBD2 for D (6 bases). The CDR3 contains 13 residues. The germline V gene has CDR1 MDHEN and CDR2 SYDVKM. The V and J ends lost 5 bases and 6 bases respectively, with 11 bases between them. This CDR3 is CASSAGTPNEQFF. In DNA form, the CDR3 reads TGTGCCAGCAGTGCCGGGACTCCCAATGAGCAGTTCTTC.

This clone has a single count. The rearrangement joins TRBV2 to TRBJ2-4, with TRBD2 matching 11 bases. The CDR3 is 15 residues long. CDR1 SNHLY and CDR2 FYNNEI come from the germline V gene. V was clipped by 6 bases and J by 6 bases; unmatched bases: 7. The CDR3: CASRVAGGLGNIQYF. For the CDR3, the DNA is TGTGCCAGCAGAGTAGCGGGGGGGCTGGGAAACATTCAGTACTTC. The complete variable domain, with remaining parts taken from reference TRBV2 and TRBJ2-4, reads EPEVTQTPSHQVTQMGQEVILRCVPISNHLYFYWYRQILGQKVEFLVSFYNNEISEKSEIFDDQFSVERPDGSNFTLKIRSTKLEDSAMYFCASRVAGGLGNIQYFGAGTRLSVL.

CDR3 nucleotide sequence: TGTGCCAGCAGCTACCTCTGGGGGGGGCGAGAGGCTGAAGCTTTCTTT. Its translation is CASSYLWGGREAEAFF. The V and J genes are TRBV11-2 and TRBJ1-1, with D possibly being TRBD1 (6 bases). From germline, CDR1 is SGHAT and CDR2 FQNNGV. This CDR3 comprises 16 residues. Trimming removed 4 bases at V and 6 bases at J, with 21 bases between.

Written as DNA, the CDR3 is TGTGCCAGCAGTGAAACCGCGGGCAGCTCCTACGAGCAGTACTTC. This gives the protein CASSETAGSSYEQYF. V is TRBV2 and J is TRBJ2-7, with D possibly matching TRBD2 (5 bases). V lost 2 bases and J lost 0, with 11 bases in between. The CDR3 consists of 15 residues. The germline V gene encodes CDR1 SNHLY and CDR2 FYNNEI.

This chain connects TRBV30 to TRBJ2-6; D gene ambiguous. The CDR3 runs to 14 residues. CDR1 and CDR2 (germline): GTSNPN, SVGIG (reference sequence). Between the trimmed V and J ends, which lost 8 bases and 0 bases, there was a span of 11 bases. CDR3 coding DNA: TGTGCCGGAGAGAGGATCTCTGGGGCCAACGTCCTGACTTTC. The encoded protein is CAGERISGANVLTF.

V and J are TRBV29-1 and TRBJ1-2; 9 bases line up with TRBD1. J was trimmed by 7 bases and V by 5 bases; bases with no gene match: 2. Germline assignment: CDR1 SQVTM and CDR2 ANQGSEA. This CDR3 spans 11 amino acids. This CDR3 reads CSVTGGRGYTF. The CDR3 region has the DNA TGCAGCGTTACAGGGGGCCGTGGCTACACCTTC.

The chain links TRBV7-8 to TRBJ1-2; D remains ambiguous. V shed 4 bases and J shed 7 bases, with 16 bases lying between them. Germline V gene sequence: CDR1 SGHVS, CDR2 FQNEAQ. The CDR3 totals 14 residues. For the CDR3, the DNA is TGTGCCAGCAGCTCACCATTTCAACTTTTTGGCTACACCTTC. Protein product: CASSSPFQLFGYTF. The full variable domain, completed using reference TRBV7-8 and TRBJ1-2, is GAGVSQSPRYKVAKRGQDVALRCDPISGHVSLFWYQQALGQGPEFLTYFQNEAQLDKSGLPSDRFFAERPEGSVSTLKIQRTQQEDSAVYLCASSSPFQLFGYTFGSGTRLTVV.

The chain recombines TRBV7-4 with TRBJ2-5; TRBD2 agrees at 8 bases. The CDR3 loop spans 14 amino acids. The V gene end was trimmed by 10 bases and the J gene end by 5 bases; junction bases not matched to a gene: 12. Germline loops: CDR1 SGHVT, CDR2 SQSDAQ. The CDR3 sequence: CAKRERLGLETQYF. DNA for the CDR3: TGTGCCAAGCGGGAGAGGCTGGGGTTGGAGACCCAGTACTTC.

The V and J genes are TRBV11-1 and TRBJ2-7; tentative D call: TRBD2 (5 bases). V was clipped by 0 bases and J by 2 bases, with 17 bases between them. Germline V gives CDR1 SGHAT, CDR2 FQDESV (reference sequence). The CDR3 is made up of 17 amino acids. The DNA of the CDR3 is TGTGCCAGCAGCTTAGCGAGAGGGCCAGGCGATCCCTACGAGCAGTACTTC. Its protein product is CASSLARGPGDPYEQYF. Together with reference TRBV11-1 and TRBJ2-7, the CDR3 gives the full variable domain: EAEVAQSPRYKITEKSQAVAFWCDPISGHATLYWYRQILGQGPELLVQFQDESVVDDSQLPKDRFSAERLKGVDSTLKIQPAELGDSAMYLCASSLARGPGDPYEQYFGPGTRLTVT.

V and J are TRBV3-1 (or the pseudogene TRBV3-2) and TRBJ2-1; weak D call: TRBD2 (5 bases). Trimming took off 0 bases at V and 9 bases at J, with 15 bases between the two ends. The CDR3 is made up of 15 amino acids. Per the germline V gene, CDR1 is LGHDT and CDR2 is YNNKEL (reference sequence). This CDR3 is CASSQEWLARAEQFF. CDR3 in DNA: TGTGCCAGCAGCCAAGAGTGGCTAGCAAGGGCTGAGCAGTTCTTC.

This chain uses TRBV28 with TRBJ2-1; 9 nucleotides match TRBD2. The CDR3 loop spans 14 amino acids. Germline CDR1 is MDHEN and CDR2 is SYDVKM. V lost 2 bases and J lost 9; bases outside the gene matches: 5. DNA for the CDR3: TGTGCCAGCAGTTTACGGCTAGCGGGACCTGAGCAGTTCTTC. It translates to CASSLRLAGPEQFF.